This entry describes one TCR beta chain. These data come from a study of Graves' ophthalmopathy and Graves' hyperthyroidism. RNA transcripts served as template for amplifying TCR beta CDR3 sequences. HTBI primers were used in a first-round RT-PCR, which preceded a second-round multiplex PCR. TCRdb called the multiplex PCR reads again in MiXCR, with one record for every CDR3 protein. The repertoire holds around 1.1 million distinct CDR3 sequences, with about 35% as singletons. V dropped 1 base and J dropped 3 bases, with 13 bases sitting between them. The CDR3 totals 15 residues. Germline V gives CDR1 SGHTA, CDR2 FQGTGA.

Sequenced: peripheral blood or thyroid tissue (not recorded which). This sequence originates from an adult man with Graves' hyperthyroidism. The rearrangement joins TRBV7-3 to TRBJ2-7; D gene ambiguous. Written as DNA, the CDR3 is TGTGCCAGCAGCTTAATGCCGAGCCCTTACTACGAGCAGTACTTC. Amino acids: CASSLMPSPYYEQYF.